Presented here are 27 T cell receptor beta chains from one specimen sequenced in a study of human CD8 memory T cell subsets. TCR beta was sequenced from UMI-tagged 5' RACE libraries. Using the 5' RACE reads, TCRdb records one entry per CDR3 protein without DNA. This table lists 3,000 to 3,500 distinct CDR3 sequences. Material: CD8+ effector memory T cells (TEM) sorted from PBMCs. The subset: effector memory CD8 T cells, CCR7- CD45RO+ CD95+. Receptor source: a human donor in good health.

The CDR3 loop reads CASSYDIPTAYEQYF. The rearrangement uses TRBV28 and TRBJ2-7. The CDR3 is 15 residues long. From germline, CDR1 is MDHEN and CDR2 SYDVKM.

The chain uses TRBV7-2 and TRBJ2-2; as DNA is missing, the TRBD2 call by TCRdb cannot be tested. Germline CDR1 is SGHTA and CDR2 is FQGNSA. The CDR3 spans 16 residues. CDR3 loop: CASSLEGLADTGELFF.

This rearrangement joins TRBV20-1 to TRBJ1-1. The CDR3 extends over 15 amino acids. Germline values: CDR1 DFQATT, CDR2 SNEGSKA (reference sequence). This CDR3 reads CSASSAQGGHTEAFF.

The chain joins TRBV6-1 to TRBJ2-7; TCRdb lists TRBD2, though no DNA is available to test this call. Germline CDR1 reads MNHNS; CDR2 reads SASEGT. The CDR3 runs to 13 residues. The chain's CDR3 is CASGDSPGYEQYF.

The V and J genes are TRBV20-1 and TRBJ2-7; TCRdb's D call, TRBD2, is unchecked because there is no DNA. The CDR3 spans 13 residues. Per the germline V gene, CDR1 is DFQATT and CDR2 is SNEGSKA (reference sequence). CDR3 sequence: CSTRLASTYEQYF.

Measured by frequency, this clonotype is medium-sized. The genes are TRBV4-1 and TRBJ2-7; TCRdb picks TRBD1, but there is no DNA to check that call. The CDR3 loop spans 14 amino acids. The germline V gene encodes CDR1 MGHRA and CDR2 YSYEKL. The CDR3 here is CASSQDRGFYEQYF.

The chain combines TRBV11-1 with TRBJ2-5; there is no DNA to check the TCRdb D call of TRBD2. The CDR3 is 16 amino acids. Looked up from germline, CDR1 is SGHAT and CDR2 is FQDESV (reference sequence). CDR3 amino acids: CASSFLSGGYQETQYF.

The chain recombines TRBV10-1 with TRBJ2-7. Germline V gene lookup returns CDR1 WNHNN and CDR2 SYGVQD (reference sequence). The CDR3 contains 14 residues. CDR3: CASSDRQSGYEQYF.

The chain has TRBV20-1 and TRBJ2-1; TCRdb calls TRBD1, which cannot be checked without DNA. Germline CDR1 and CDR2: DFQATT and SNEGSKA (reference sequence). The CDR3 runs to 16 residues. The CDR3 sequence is CSARDQAGGDYNEQFF.

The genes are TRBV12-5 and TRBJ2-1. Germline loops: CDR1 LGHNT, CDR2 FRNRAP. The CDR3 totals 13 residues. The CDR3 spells CAGTLSSYNEQFF.

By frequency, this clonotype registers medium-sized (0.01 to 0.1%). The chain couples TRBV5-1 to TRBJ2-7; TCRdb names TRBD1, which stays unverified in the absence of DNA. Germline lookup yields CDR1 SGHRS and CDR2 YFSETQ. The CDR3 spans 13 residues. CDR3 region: CASSWGQGYEQYF.

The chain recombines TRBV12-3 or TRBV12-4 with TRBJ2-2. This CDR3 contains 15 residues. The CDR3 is CATHDLGRNTGELFF.

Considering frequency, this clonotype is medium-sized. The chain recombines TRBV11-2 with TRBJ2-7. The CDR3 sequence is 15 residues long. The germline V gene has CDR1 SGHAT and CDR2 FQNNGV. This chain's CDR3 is CASSSSGMASYEQYF.

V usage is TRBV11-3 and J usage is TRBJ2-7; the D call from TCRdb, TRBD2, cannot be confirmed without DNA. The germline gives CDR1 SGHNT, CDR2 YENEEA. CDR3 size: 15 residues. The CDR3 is CASSPGGGNSYEQYF.

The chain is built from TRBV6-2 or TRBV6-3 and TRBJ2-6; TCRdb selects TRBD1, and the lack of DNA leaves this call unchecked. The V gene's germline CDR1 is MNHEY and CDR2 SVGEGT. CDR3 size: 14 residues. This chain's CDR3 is CASSPPGQADVLTF.

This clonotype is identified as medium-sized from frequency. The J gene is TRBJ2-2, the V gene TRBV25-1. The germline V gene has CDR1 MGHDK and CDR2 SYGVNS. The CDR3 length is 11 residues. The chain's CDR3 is CASSEDGELFF.

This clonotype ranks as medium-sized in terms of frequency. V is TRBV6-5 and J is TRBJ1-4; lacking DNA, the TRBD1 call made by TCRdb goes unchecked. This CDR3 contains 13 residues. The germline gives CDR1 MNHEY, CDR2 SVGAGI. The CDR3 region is CASSRQVNEKLFF.

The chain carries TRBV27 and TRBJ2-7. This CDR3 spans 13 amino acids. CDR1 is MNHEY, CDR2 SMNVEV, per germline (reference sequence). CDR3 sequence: CASSSEYSYEQYF.

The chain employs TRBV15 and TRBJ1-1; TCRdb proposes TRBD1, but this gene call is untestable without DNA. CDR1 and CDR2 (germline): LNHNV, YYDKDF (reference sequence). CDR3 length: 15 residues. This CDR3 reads CATRASDSMNTEAFF.

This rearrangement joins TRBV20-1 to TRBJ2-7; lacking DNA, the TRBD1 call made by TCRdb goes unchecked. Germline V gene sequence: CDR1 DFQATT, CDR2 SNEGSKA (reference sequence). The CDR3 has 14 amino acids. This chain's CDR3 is CSARGQGDSYEQYF.

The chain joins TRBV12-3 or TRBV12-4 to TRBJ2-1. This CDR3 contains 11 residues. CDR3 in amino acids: CASTADNEQFF.

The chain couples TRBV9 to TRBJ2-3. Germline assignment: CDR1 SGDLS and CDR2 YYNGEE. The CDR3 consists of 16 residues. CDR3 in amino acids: CASSVGDLTSGDTQYF.

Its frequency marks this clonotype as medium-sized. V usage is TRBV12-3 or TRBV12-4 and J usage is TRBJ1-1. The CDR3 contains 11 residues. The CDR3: CASGVYTEAFF.

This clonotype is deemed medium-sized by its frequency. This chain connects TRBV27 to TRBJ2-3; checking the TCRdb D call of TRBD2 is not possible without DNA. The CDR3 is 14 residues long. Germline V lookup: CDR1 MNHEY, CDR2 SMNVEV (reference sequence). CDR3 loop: CASRLAGGPDTQYF.

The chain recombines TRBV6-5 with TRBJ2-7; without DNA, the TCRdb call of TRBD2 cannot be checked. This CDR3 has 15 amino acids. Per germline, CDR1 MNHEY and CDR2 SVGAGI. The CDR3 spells CASSYLSGSNYEQYF.

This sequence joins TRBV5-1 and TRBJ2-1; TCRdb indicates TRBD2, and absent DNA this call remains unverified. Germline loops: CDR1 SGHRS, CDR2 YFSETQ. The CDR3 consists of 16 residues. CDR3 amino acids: CASSPASGQTYNEQFF.

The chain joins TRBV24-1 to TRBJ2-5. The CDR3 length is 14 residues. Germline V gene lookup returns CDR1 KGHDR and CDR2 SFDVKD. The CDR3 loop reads CATSDLAQQETQYF.